One and the same sample provided the 7 T cell receptor beta chains below, sequenced in a study of T-cell reconstitution after alpha-beta-depleted transplantation in children. Preparing the TCRbeta library involved the use of unique molecular identifiers. TCRdb re-called the PCR reads through MiXCR, storing one row per CDR3 protein. The sample consists of approximately 190,000 distinct CDR3 sequences, 6.3% of them appearing once. The source material was PBMCs, sampled before TCRalphabeta/CD19-depleted stem cell transplant. The receptor set was obtained from a girl under three years old with combined immunodeficiency, due to receive a stem cell transplant.

This clonotype was seen ten or more times. The V call is TRBV4-2, the J call TRBJ2-5, with a possible D match to TRBD2 (6 bases). The CDR3 contains 14 residues. The V end was cut by 3 bases, the J end by 3 bases, with 11 bases between. The germline gives CDR1 LGHNA, CDR2 YNFKEQ. The CDR3: CASSQGGGEETQYF. DNA for the CDR3: TGTGCCAGCAGCCAGGGGGGAGGTGAAGAGACCCAGTACTTC.

At least ten counts were recorded for this clonotype. The chain has TRBV12-3 or TRBV12-4 and TRBJ2-1, with 7 positions matching TRBD1. Trimming at V came to 5 bases and at J to 5 bases, leaving 9 bases not matched to a gene. The CDR3 sequence is 15 residues long. The chain's CDR3 is CASSVPSTGNNEQFF. CDR3 sequence (DNA): TGTGCCAGCAGTGTACCCTCGACAGGGAACAATGAGCAGTTCTTC.

This clonotype was seen at least ten times. The J gene is TRBJ2-1, the V gene TRBV15, with TRBD1 matching 8 bases. CDR1 LNHNV and CDR2 YYDKDF come from the germline V gene (reference sequence). V was clipped by 6 bases and J by 7 bases; unmatched bases: 11. The CDR3 has 15 amino acids. The CDR3 loop reads CATRSGQGLQNEQFF. CDR3 DNA: TGTGCCACCAGATCAGGACAGGGCCTACAAAATGAGCAGTTCTTC.

This clonotype occurred many times. V is TRBV20-1 and J is TRBJ2-3, with D possibly being TRBD1 (6 bases). V gave up 7 bases and J gave up 1 base, with 9 bases separating them. This CDR3 contains 12 residues. Germline-derived CDR1 and CDR2 are DFQATT and SNEGSKA (reference sequence). For the CDR3, the DNA is TGCAGTGTGTCAGGGGGCACAGATACGCAGTATTTT. Amino acid sequence: CSVSGGTDTQYF.

This clonotype was counted ten times or more. The chain has TRBV9 and TRBJ2-1; 9 nucleotides line up with TRBD2. The CDR3 is 16 amino acids. The germline CDR1 and CDR2 sequences are SGDLS and YYNGEE. The junction had 9 bases not matched to a gene; V was cut back by 0 bases and J by 8 bases. In DNA form, the CDR3 reads TGTGCCAGCAGCGTAGTGGGGGCGGGGGGGCCGTATGAGCAGTTCTTC. Translated, it gives CASSVVGAGGPYEQFF.

This clonotype occurred many times. The V gene is TRBV29-1, the J gene TRBJ1-1, with TRBD1 matching 8 bases. Germline assignment: CDR1 SQVTM and CDR2 ANQGSEA. J lost 0 bases, V lost 6 bases, and 0 bases had no gene match. The CDR3 length is 12 residues. In DNA, the CDR3 is TGCAGCGTGGGACAGGTGAACACTGAAGCTTTCTTT. It is translated as CSVGQVNTEAFF.

This clonotype was recorded many times. V and J are TRBV6-2 or TRBV6-3 and TRBJ1-1; D may be TRBD1 (5 bases). Germline V gene sequence: CDR1 MNHEY, CDR2 SVGEGT. The CDR3 sequence is 15 residues long. Trimming cost V 7 bases and J 0 bases, with 15 bases left between them. DNA of the CDR3: TGTGCCAGCACCCCGACAGAATTTATGAACACTGAAGCTTTCTTT. This codes for CASTPTEFMNTEAFF.